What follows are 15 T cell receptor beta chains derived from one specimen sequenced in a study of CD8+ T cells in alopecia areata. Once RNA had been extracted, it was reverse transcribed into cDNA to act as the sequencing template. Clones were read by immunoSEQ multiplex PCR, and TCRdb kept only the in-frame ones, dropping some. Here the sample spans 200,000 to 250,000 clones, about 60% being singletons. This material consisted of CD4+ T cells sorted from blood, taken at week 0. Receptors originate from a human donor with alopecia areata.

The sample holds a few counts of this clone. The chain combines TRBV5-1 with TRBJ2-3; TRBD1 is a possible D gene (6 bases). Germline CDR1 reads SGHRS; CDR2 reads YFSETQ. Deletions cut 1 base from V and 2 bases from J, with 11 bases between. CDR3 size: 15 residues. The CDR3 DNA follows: TGCGCCAGCAGCTTGAACCAGGGGAACACAGATACGCAGTATTTT. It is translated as CASSLNQGNTDTQYF.

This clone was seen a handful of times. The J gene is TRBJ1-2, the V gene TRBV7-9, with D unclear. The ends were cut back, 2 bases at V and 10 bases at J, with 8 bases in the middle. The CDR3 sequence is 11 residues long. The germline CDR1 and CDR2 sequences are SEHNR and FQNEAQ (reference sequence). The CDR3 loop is CASSLQYLYTF. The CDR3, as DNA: TGTGCCAGCAGCTTACAATACCTCTACACCTTC.

DNA of the CDR3: TGCAGCGCCCCTTTCCTCAGACAGGGAGTCACAGATACGCAGTATTTT. Translation: CSAPFLRQGVTDTQYF. This chain uses TRBV29-1 with TRBJ2-3; 7 bases fit TRBD1. The CDR3 extends over 16 amino acids. In germline, CDR1 is SQVTM, CDR2 ANQGSEA. Trimming at V came to 7 bases and at J to 2 bases, leaving 15 bases not matched to a gene.

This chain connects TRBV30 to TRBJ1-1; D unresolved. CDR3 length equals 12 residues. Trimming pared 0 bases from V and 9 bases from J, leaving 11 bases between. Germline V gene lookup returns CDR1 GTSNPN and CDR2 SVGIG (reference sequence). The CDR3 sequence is CAWSVPGPKAFF. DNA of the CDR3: TGTGCCTGGAGTGTCCCAGGCCCTAAAGCTTTCTTT.

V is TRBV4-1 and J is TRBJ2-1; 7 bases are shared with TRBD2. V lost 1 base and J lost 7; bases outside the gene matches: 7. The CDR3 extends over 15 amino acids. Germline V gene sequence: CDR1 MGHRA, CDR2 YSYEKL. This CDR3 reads CASSQVGTKGNEQFF. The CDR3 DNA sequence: TGCGCCAGCAGCCAAGTAGGGACTAAGGGAAATGAGCAGTTCTTC.

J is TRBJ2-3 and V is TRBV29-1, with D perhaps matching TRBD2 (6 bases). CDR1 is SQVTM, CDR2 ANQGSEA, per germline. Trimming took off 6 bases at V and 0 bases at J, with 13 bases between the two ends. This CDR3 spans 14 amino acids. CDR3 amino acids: CSVASGSSTDTQYF. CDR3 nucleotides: TGCAGCGTCGCAAGCGGGTCAAGCACAGATACGCAGTATTTT.

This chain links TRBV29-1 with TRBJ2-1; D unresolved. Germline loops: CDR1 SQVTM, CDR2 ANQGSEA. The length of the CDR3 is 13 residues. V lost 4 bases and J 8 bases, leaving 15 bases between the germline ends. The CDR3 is CSVGAFLGDEQFF. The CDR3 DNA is TGCAGCGTTGGGGCCTTCCTGGGCGATGAGCAGTTCTTC.

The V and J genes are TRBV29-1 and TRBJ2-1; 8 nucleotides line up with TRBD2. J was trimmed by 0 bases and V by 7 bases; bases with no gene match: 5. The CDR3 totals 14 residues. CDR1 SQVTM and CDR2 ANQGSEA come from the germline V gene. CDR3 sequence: CSAKSGGSYNEQFF. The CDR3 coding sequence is TGCAGCGCCAAAAGCGGGGGCTCCTACAATGAGCAGTTCTTC.

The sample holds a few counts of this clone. The CDR3 spells CASSQVGAANYGYTF. Written as DNA, the CDR3 is TGCGCCAGCAGCCAAGTAGGAGCGGCTAACTATGGCTACACCTTC. This chain links TRBV4-1 with TRBJ1-2; no definite D call. Germline lookup yields CDR1 MGHRA and CDR2 YSYEKL. CDR3 length equals 15 residues. Trimming removed 1 base at V and 0 bases at J, with 9 bases between.

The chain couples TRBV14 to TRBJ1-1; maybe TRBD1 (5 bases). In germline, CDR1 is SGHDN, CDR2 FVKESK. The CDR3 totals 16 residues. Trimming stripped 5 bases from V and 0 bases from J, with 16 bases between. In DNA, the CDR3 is TGTGCCAGCAGCGACGACAGTTGGCCGATGAACACTGAAGCTTTCTTT. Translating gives CASSDDSWPMNTEAFF.

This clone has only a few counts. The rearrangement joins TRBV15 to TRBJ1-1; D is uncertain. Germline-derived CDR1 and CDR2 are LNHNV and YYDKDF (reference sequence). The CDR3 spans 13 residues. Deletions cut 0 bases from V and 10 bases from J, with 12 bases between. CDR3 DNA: TGTGCCACCAGCAGAGACCCAGGACGCGGAGCTTTCTTT. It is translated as CATSRDPGRGAFF.

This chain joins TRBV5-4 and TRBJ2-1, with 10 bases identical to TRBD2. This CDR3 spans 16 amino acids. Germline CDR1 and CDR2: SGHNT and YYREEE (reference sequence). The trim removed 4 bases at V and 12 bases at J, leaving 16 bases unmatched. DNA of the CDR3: TGTGCCAGCAGCCGATCCACAGCAGCGGGAGGGGAGGTGCAGTTCTTC. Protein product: CASSRSTAAGGEVQFF.

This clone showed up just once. The CDR3 sequence: CAWSSQGYSPNNEQFF. Written as DNA, the CDR3 is TGTGCCTGGAGTTCCCAAGGTTACAGCCCCAACAATGAGCAGTTCTTC. The J gene is TRBJ2-1, the V gene TRBV30; unclear D gene. With 2 bases removed from V and 5 bases from J, the gap between germline ends came to 19 bases. CDR1 is GTSNPN and CDR2 is SVGIG in the germline V gene (reference sequence). The CDR3 is 16 residues long.

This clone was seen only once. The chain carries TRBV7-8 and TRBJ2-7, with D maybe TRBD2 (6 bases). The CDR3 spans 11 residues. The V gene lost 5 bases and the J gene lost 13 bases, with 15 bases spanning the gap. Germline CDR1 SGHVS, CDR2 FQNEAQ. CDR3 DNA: TGTGCCAGCAGCCTCGGGACTTACTGTTACTTC. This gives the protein CASSLGTYCYF.

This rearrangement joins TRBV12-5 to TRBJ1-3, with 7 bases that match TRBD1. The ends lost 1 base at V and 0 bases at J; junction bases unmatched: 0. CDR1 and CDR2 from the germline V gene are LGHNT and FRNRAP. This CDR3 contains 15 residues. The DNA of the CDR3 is TGTGCTAGTGGTTTGGGACAGGGCTCTGGAAACACCATATATTTT. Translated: CASGLGQGSGNTIYF. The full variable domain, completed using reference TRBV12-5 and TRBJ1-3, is DARVTQTPRHKVTEMGQEVTMRCQPILGHNTVFWYRQTMMQGLELLAYFRNRAPLDDSGMPKDRFSAEMPDATLATLKIQPSEPRDSAVYFCASGLGQGSGNTIYFGEGSWLTVV.